The present entry profiles one T cell receptor (beta chain) with its context. Its cognate antigen is unknown. Trimming removed 3 bases at V and 6 bases at J, with 23 bases between. This CDR3 is built from 17 residues. CDR1 and CDR2 from the germline V gene are LNHDA and SQIVND (reference sequence). The source of the sample is a study of blood T cell dynamics during melanoma immunotherapy. The wider study: Metastatic melanoma patients received first-line pembrolizumab or nivolumab plus ipilimumab.

The time point: week 3, after first cycle of checkpoint inhibitor. TIE cells were CD3+ CD4- CD8+ CD45RA- CD45RO-high CD27- CCR7- memory T cells. Blood was drawn before treatment and at week 3 after checkpoint blockade. Prior systemic cancer therapy, immunosuppressant use and other active malignancies excluded patients. Study results and caveats: Among sorted CD8+ subsets, immune-effector cells had the highest clonality and cell-free DNA similarity. The study could not tell melanoma-specific clones from general immune activation.

Profiled with immunoSEQ multiplex PCR; TCRdb holds only in-frame clones, not every one. The sample shows some 840 clones, 75% to 90% of them seen only once. The sample was CD8+ T cells from blood, taken from a patient treated with checkpoint blockade. The sequence derives from a human donor with melanoma. The V gene is TRBV19, the J gene TRBJ1-1; D unresolved. CDR3 DNA sequence: TGTGCCAGTAGTATGTATGGGCTATCCAGGAAGGGTCCTGAAGCTTTCTTT. Translation: CASSMYGLSRKGPEAFF.